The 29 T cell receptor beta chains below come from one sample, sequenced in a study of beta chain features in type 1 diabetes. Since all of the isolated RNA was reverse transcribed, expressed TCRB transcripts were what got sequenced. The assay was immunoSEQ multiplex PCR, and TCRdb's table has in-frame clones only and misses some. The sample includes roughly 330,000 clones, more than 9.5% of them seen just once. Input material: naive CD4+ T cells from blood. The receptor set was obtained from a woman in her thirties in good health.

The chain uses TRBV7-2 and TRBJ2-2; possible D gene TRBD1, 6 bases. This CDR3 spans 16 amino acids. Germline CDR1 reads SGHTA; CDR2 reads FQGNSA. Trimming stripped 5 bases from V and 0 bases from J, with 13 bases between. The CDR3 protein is CASSNQGYSNTGELFF. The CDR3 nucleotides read TGTGCCAGCAGCAACCAGGGGTATTCGAACACCGGGGAGCTGTTTTTT.

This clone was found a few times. The CDR3: CASSNYRTGANVLTF. CDR3 DNA sequence: TGTGCCAGCAGTAACTACAGGACTGGGGCCAACGTCCTGACTTTC. The chain couples TRBV6-5 to TRBJ2-6; TRBD1 is a possible D gene (5 bases). Germline lookup yields CDR1 MNHEY and CDR2 SVGAGI. CDR3 length: 15 amino acids. V shed 5 bases and J shed 2 bases, with 10 bases lying between them.

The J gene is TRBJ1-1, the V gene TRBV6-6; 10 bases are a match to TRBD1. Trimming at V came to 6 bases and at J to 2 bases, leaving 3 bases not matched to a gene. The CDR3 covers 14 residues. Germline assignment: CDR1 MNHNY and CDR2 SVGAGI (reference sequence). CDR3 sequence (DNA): TGTGCCAGCAGGGGGACAGGGGCTAACACTGAAGCTTTCTTT. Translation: CASRGTGANTEAFF.

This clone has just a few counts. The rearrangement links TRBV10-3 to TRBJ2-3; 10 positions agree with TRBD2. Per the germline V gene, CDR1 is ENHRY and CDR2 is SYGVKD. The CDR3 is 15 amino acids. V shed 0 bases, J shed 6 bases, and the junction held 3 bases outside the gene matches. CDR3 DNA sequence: TGTGCCATCAGTGAGTCAAGCGGGAGGGCGGATACGCAGTATTTT. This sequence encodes CAISESSGRADTQYF.

The CDR3 bases are TGTGCCATCAGTACAAGCGGGCTCTCCTACGAGCAGTACTTC. Its protein product is CAISTSGLSYEQYF. The chain employs TRBV10-3 and TRBJ2-7, with TRBD2 as a possible D gene (6 bases). Trimming stripped 5 bases from V and 0 bases from J, with 11 bases between. Germline CDR1 is ENHRY and CDR2 is SYGVKD. CDR3 length: 14 residues.

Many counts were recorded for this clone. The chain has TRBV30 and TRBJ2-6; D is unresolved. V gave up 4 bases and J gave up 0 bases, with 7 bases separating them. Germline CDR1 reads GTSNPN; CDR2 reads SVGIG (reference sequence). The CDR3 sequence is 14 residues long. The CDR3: CAWTVLSGANVLTF. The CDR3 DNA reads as TGTGCCTGGACTGTTCTCTCTGGGGCCAACGTCCTGACTTTC.

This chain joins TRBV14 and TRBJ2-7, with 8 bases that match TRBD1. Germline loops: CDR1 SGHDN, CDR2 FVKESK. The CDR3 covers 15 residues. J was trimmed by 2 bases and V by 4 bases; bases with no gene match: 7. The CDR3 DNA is TGTGCCAGCAGCCTGTCCAGGGGGCGACCCTACGAGCAGTACTTC. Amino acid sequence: CASSLSRGRPYEQYF. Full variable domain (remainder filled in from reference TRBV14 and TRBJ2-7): EAGVTQFPSHSVIEKGQTVTLRCDPISGHDNLYWYRRVMGKEIKFLLHFVKESKQDESGMPNNRFLAERTGGTYSTLKVQPAELEDSGVYFCASSLSRGRPYEQYFGPGTRLTVT.

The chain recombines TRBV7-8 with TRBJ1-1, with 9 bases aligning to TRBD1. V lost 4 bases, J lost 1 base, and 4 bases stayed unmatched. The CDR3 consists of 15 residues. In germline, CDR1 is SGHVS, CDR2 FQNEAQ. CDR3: CASSSRDRANTEAFF. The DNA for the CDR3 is TGTGCCAGCAGCTCGCGGGACAGGGCGAACACTGAAGCTTTCTTT.

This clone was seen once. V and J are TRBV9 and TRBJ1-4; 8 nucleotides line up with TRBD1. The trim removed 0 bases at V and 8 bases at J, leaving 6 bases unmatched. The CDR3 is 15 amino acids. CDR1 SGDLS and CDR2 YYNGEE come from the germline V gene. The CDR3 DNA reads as TGTGCCAGCAGCGTAGATGGACAGGGCGGAGAAAAACTGTTTTTT. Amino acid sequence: CASSVDGQGGEKLFF.

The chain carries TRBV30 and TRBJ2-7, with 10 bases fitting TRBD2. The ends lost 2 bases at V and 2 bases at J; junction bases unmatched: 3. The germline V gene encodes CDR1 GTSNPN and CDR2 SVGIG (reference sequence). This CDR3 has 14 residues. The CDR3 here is CAWSPSGSTYEQYF. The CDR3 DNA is TGTGCCTGGAGTCCTAGCGGGAGCACCTACGAGCAGTACTTC.

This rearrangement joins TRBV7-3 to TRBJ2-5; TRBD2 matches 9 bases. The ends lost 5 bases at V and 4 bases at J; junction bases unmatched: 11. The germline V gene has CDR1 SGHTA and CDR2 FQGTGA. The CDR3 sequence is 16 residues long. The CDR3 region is CASSPTISGRRETQYF. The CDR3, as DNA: TGTGCCAGCAGCCCTACCATTAGCGGGAGAAGAGAGACCCAGTACTTC.

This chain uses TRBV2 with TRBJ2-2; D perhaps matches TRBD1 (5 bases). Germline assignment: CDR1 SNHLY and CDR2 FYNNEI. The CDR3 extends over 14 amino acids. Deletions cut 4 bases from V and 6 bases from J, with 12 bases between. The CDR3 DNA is TGTGCCAGCAGTGCTGGACATTGGGCCGGGGAGCTGTTTTTT. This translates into CASSAGHWAGELFF.

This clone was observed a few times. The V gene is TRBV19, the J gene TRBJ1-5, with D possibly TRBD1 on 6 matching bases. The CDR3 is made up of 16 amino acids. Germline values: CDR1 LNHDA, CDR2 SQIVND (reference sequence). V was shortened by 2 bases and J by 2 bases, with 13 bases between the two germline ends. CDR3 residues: CASSILQGIGNQPQHF. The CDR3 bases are TGTGCCAGTAGTATACTCCAGGGGATTGGCAATCAGCCCCAGCATTTT. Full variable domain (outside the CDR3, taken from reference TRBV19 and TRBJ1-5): DGGITQSPKYLFRKEGQNVTLSCEQNLNHDAMYWYRQDPGQGLRLIYYSQIVNDFQKGDIAEGYSVSREKKESFPLTVTSAQKNPTAFYLCASSILQGIGNQPQHFGDGTRLSIL.

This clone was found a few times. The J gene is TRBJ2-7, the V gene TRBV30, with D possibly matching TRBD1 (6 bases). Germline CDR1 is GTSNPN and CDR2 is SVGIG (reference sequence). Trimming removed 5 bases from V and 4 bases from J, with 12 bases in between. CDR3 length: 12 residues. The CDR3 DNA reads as TGTGCCTGGGTGGGGCAGGGGTACGAGCAGTACTTC. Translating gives CAWVGQGYEQYF.

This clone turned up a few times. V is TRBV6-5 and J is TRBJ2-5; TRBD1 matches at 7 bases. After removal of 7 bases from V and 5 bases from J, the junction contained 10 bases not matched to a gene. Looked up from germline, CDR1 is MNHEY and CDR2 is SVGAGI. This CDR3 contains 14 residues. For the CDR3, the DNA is TGTGCCAGCACCTACAGGGGTGTGGATGAGACCCAGTACTTC. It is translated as CASTYRGVDETQYF.

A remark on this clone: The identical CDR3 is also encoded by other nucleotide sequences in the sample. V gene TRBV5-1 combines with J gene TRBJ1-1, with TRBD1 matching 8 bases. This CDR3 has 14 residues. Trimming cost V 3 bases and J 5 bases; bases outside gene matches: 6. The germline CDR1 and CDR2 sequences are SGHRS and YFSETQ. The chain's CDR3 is CASSSGQGNTEAFF. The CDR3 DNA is TGCGCCAGCAGCTCCGGACAGGGCAATACTGAAGCTTTCTTT.

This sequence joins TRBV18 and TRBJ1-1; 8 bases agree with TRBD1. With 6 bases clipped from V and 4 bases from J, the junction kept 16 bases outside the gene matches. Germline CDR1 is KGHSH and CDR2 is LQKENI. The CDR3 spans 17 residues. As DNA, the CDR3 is TGTGCCAGCTCGCCCGACAGGGGTGCGGGCCGGGGCACTGAAGCTTTCTTT. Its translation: CASSPDRGAGRGTEAFF.

CDR3 sequence reads: CASSVGGGTEQFF. CDR3 coding DNA: TGTGCCAGCAGCGTAGGGGGCGGGACTGAGCAGTTCTTC. The V call is TRBV9, the J call TRBJ2-1; D possibly corresponds to TRBD2 (6 bases). The CDR3 loop spans 13 amino acids. The V and J ends lost 0 bases and 9 bases respectively, with 10 bases between them. Germline-derived CDR1 and CDR2 are SGDLS and YYNGEE.

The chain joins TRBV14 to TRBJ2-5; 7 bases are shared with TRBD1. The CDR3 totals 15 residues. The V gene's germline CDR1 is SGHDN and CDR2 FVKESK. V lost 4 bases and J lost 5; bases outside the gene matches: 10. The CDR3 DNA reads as TGTGCCAGCAGCCTAGGGACAGCGACCCTGGAGACCCAGTACTTC. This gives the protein CASSLGTATLETQYF.

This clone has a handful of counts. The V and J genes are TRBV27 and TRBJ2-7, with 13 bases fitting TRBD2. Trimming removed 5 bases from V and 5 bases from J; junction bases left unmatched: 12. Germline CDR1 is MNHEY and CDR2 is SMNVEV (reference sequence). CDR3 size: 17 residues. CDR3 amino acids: CASSARTSGSLQDEQYF. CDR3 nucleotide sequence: TGTGCCAGCAGTGCGAGGACTAGCGGGAGCCTCCAGGACGAGCAGTACTTC.

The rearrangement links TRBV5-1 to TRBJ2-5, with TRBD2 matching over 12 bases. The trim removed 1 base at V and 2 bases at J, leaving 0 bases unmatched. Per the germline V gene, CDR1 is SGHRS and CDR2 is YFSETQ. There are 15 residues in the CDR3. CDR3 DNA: TGCGCCAGCAGCTTGCTAGCGGGAGGGCAAGAGACCCAGTACTTC. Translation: CASSLLAGGQETQYF.

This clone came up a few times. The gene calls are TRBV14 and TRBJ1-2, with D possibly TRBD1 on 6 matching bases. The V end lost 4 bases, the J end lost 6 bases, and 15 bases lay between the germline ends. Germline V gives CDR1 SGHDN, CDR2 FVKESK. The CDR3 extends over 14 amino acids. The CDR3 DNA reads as TGTGCCAGCAGCCCGCTACAGGGATACCATGGCTACACCTTC. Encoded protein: CASSPLQGYHGYTF.

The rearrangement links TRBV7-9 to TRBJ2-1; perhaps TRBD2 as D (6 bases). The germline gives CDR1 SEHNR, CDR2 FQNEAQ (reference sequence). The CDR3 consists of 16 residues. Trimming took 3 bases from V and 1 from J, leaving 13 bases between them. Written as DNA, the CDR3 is TGTGCCAGCAGCTTTTCCCGGGAGACGTCCTACAATGAGCAGTTCTTC. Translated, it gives CASSFSRETSYNEQFF.

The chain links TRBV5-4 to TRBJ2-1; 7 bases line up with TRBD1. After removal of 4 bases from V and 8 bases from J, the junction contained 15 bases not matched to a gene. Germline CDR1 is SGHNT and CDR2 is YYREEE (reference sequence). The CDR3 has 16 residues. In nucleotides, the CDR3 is TGTGCCAGCAGCGGGAACAGGGGCGGAAGACTTGATGAGCAGTTCTTC. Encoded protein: CASSGNRGGRLDEQFF.

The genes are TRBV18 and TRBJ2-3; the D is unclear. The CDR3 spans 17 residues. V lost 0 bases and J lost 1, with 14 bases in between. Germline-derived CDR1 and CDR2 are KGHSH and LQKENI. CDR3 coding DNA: TGTGCCAGCTCACCACCGGCCTCTGCTCTCGGCACAGATACGCAGTATTTT. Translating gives CASSPPASALGTDTQYF.

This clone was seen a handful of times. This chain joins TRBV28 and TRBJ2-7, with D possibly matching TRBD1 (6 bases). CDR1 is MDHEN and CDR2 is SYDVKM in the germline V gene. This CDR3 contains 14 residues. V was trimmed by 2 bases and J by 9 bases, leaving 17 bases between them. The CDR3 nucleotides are TGTGCCAGCAGTTTAGACTCGGGCGAAGGGGGGCAGTACTTC. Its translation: CASSLDSGEGGQYF.

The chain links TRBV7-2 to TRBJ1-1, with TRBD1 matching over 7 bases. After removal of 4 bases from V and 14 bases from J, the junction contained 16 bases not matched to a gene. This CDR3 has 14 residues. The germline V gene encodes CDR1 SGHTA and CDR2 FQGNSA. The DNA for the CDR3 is TGTGCCAGCAGCTCCGCAATTGGACAGGAAAGTAAGTTCTTT. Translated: CASSSAIGQESKFF.

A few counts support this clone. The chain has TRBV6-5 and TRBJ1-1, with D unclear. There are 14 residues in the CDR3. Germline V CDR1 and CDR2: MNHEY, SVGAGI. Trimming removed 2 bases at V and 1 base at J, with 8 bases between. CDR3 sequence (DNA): TGTGCCAGCAGTTACAGCACAGCGAACACTGAAGCTTTCTTT. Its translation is CASSYSTANTEAFF.

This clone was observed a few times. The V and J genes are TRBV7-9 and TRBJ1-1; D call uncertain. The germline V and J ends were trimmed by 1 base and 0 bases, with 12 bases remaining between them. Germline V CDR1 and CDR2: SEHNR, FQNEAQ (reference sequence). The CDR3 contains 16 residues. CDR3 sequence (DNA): TGTGCCAGCAGCTTAGTGCGGGCTGCCATGAACACTGAAGCTTTCTTT. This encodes CASSLVRAAMNTEAFF.